Reported below is one T cell receptor (beta chain). Its antigen is unknown. These data are taken from a study of cytomegalovirus exposure and HLA in healthy donors. Study-wide results and limits: Rare TCR sequences predominated, though certain public TCRs were found in many donors. The study flagged about 150 TCR beta chains as cytomegalovirus-associated.

Germline V gives CDR1 LNHNV, CDR2 YYDKDF (reference sequence). This CDR3 is built from 16 residues. The J segment lost 3 bases and the V segment lost 4 bases, leaving 8 bases of the junction unmatched. In the PCR, 60 Vbeta and 13 Jbeta primers were used. Only in-frame clones appear in the TCRdb table, and some are missing; sequencing was by immunoSEQ multiplex PCR. Of 150,000 to 200,000 clones listed, roughly 10% are singletons. Sequenced material: PBMCs. The chain has TRBV15 and TRBJ2-1, with TRBD1 matching 8 bases. The sequence derives from a woman aged 25 to 45 in good health and CMV-seropositive. This CDR3 is CATSNGGRGLYNEQFF. The CDR3 bases are TGTGCCACCAGCAACGGAGGCAGGGGGCTCTACAATGAGCAGTTCTTC. Drawing the rest from reference TRBV15 and TRBJ2-1, the complete variable domain is DAMVIQNPRYQVTQFGKPVTLSCSQTLNHNVMYWYQQKSSQAPKLLFHYYDKDFNNEADTPDNFQSRRPNTSFCFLDIRSPGLGDTAMYLCATSNGGRGLYNEQFFGPGTRLTVL.